This T cell receptor beta chain was recovered during a study of cytomegalovirus exposure and HLA in healthy donors. Study-wide results and limits: A later analysis found TCR association rates differed by HLA locus, highest for DRB1 and lowest for HLA-C.

The CDR3 runs 12 residues. Looked up from germline, CDR1 is SEHNR and CDR2 is FQNEAQ (reference sequence). Trimming stripped 5 bases from V and 6 bases from J, with 9 bases between. It was with 60 Vbeta and 13 Jbeta primers that the PCR ran. The protocol was immunoSEQ multiplex PCR, while the TCRdb copy is restricted to in-frame clones and leaves out a portion. The table has some 100,000 clones, approximately 80% seen once. Turning to this clone: Its antigen is still unknown.

Sequencing was done on a sample of PBMCs. This chain links TRBV7-9 with TRBJ2-3; D is uncertain. The receptor comes from a woman in her late teens or twenties in good health and CMV-seronegative. CDR3 loop: CASSIDTDTQYF. DNA for the CDR3: TGTGCCAGCAGCATAGACACCGATACGCAGTATTTT. Drawing the rest from reference TRBV7-9 and TRBJ2-3, the complete variable domain is DTGVSQNPRHKITKRGQNVTFRCDPISEHNRLYWYRQTLGQGPEFLTYFQNEAQLEKSRLLSDRFSAERPKGSFSTLEIQRTEQGDSAMYLCASSIDTDTQYFGPGTRLTVL.